A selection of T cell receptor beta chains follows, all from one sample in a study of cytomegalovirus exposure and HLA in healthy donors. Only in-frame clones appear in the TCRdb table, and some are missing; sequencing was by immunoSEQ multiplex PCR. The table records 200,000 or so clones, 70% to 85% of them present only once. Sequenced input: PBMCs. Receptors originate from a woman aged 30 to 39 in good health and CMV-seropositive. CDR3s include the opening cysteine and the closing phenylalanine or tryptophan. D genes are given only for firm matches. Clone size is shown for a subset of rows, as once, few, many or a class of expanded clone.

v_call	d_call	j_call	clone_size	cdr3_nt	cdr3_aa
TRBV2	TRBD1	TRBJ1-1	once	TGTGCCAGCAGTGAAGACAGGGGGGGGAACACTGAAGCTTTCTTT	CASSEDRGGNTEAFF
TRBV9	TRBD1	TRBJ2-7	few	TGTGCCAGCAGCGATTCAGGACAGGGGCGCGAGCAGTACTTC	CASSDSGQGREQYF
TRBV7-9	.	TRBJ1-5	.	TGTGCCAGCAGCTTAACAGGTCAGCCCCAGCATTTT	CASSLTGQPQHF
TRBV9	TRBD1	TRBJ2-3	.	TGTGCCAGCAGCGACATCGACAGGGTCGGAGGTACGCAGTATTTT	CASSDIDRVGGTQYF
TRBV29-1	.	TRBJ2-2	once	TGCAGCGTCCCTACGCAACCGTTAAACACCGGGGAGCTGTTTTTT	CSVPTQPLNTGELFF
TRBV14	TRBD1	TRBJ2-1	.	TGTGCCAGCAGCCGGAGGACAGGGGGAGATGAGCAGTTCTTC	CASSRRTGGDEQFF
TRBV6-6	.	TRBJ2-7	.	TGTGCCAGCAGTTCACGGGACTCAGGATCCTACGAGCAGTACTTC	CASSSRDSGSYEQYF
TRBV6-5	TRBD1	TRBJ1-2	.	TGTGCCAGCAGTTACCGGCAGGGGGGAGGCTACACCTTC	CASSYRQGGGYTF
TRBV30	.	TRBJ1-2	once	TGTGCCTCCTATTTCAGGGTGAATAATGGCTACACCTTC	CASYFRVNNGYTF
TRBV5-1	TRBD2	TRBJ2-1	.	TGCGCCAGCAGCTCGGGACTAGCGGGACGGTACAATGAGCAGTTCTTC	CASSSGLAGRYNEQFF
TRBV2	TRBD2	TRBJ2-3	once	TGTGCCAGCAGTGAAGTCAGGACTAGCGGGGATACGCAGTATTTT	CASSEVRTSGDTQYF
TRBV28	TRBD1	TRBJ1-1	.	TGTGCCAGCAGTTCCCCGACAGGGGTTTGGAGTGAAGCTTTCTTT	CASSSPTGVWSEAFF
TRBV6-1	TRBD1	TRBJ2-6	.	TGTGCCAGCAGTGCGGACAGGACTGGGGCCAACGTCCTGACTTTC	CASSADRTGANVLTF
TRBV19	.	TRBJ2-1	.	TGTGCCAGTAGTACCGGGACACAGGTGCACAATGAGCAGTTCTTC	CASSTGTQVHNEQFF
TRBV13	.	TRBJ1-4	.	TGTGCCAGCAGCTCCGAATACTCAACTAATGAAAAACTGTTTTTT	CASSSEYSTNEKLFF
TRBV9	TRBD2	TRBJ2-7	.	TGTGCCAGCAGCGGAGTATCTGCCTCAGCGGGAGTATGGCACGAGCAGTACTTC	CASSGVSASAGVWHEQYF
TRBV5-1	TRBD1	TRBJ2-2	.	TGCGCCAGCAGCTATAACAGGGGGAACACCGGGGAGCTGTTTTTT	CASSYNRGNTGELFF
TRBV5-1	.	TRBJ1-3	.	TGCGCCAGCAGCTTGGACACCGTCTCTGGAAACACCATATATTTT	CASSLDTVSGNTIYF
TRBV10-3	.	TRBJ1-5	few	TGTGCCATCAGTGTCGGGTTTGATCAGCCCCAGCATTTT	CAISVGFDQPQHF
TRBV19	.	TRBJ1-2	few	TGTGCCACTAACCGGGATGGCTACACCTTC	CATNRDGYTF
TRBV2	TRBD2	TRBJ2-1	once	TGTGCCAGCATTGAAGGCGAGCGGGAGAGAAGCAATGAGCAGTTCTTC	CASIEGERERSNEQFF
TRBV5-4	.	TRBJ2-6	.	TGTGCCAGCAGCTTAACCCGGACATCAGACTCTGGGGCCAACGTCCTGACTTTC	CASSLTRTSDSGANVLTF
TRBV28	.	TRBJ2-1	.	TGTGCCAGCAGGTGGCTAGGAAACAATGAGCAGTTCTTC	CASRWLGNNEQFF
TRBV10-3	TRBD1	TRBJ2-7	.	TGTGCCATCAGTGTGCTGGACAGGGAAGAGCAGTACTTC	CAISVLDREEQYF
TRBV9	TRBD1	TRBJ2-4	.	TGTGCCAGCAGCGTTGGGACAGGAGCCAAAAACATTCAGTACTTC	CASSVGTGAKNIQYF
TRBV29-1	TRBD1	TRBJ2-7	.	TGCAGCGTCCATTACAGGGGGAGGTACGAGCAGTACTTC	CSVHYRGRYEQYF
TRBV9	.	TRBJ1-1	once	TGTGCCAGCACAAGAACAGGCATGAACACTGAAGCTTTCTTT	CASTRTGMNTEAFF
TRBV7-2	.	TRBJ2-7	once	TGTGCCAGCAGCTTACTCTCAAGAGAGTACGAGCAGTACTTC	CASSLLSREYEQYF
TRBV30	.	TRBJ1-5	.	TGTGCCTGGAGTGTAAATTCGAGGCAGCCCCAGCATTTT	CAWSVNSRQPQHF
TRBV5-1	TRBD2	TRBJ2-3	.	TGCGCCAGCAGGACTAGCGGGAGGGCGGCAGATACGCAGTATTTT	CASRTSGRAADTQYF
TRBV9	TRBD1	TRBJ1-2	.	TGTGCCAGCCTTAAGACAGGGCCTACCCCTAACTATGGCTACACCTTC	CASLKTGPTPNYGYTF
TRBV7-2	.	TRBJ2-7	.	TGTGCCAGCAGCTTAACGCGCGAGCAGTACTTC	CASSLTREQYF
TRBV7-9	.	TRBJ1-2	.	TGTGCCGAATACTTAGACGGGAACTATGGCTACACCTTC	CAEYLDGNYGYTF
TRBV6-5	TRBD1	TRBJ2-7	few	TGTGCCAGCGGGGACAGGGTTCTCCACGAGCAGTACTTC	CASGDRVLHEQYF
TRBV10-2	TRBD2	TRBJ2-3	.	TGCGCCAGCAGCAACTTGGCGGGAGTTGGGGATACGCAGTATTTT	CASSNLAGVGDTQYF
TRBV30	.	TRBJ2-3	.	TGTGCCTGGAGTGTCGCCTGGGGCGGCACGCAGTATTTT	CAWSVAWGGTQYF
TRBV6-5	.	TRBJ2-1	.	TGTGCCAGCAGTGCGACAGTTAACTACAATGAGCAGTTCTTC	CASSATVNYNEQFF
TRBV28	TRBD1	TRBJ1-5	.	TGTGCCAGCAGTCTGGGACAGCTAGAACCAGCCCAGCATTTT	CASSLGQLEPAQHF
TRBV10-1	.	TRBJ2-6	.	TGCGCCAGCATCGTGAAAGAGGACTCTGGGGCCAACGTCCTGACTTTC	CASIVKEDSGANVLTF
TRBV2	.	TRBJ1-5	.	TGTGCCAGCAGTGAAGGGCAGTTGGGCCAGCCCCAGCATTTT	CASSEGQLGQPQHF
TRBV29-1	.	TRBJ2-1	.	TGCAGCGCCGTGACAGGCGGCGATGAGCAGTTCTTC	CSAVTGGDEQFF
TRBV6-5	TRBD1	TRBJ2-7	once	TGTGCCAGCAGTTATAGGGCAGGGGGCGAGCAGTACTTC	CASSYRAGGEQYF
TRBV14	TRBD1	TRBJ2-5	few	TGTGCCAGCAGCCAAGCTCGACAGGGGGCGGGGACCCAGTACTTC	CASSQARQGAGTQYF
TRBV6-1	.	TRBJ2-1	.	TGTGCCAGCAGTCTGCCTAACTACAATGAGCAGTTCTTC	CASSLPNYNEQFF
TRBV7-9	.	TRBJ1-5	.	TGTGCCAGCAGCCCCCCGGGCGGGGCCCGGGGGGATCAGCCCCAGCATTTT	CASSPPGGARGDQPQHF
TRBV7-5	.	TRBJ2-7	.	TGTGCCAGAAGAGAACCCGGGACAGTGAGGTACGAGCAGTACTTC	CARREPGTVRYEQYF
TRBV27	.	TRBJ2-7	once	TGTGCCAGCAGTTCTTTGACAGAGCCCTACGAGCAGTACTTC	CASSSLTEPYEQYF
TRBV28	.	TRBJ2-7	.	TGTGCCAGTCTGGAGTCAATTTGGCCCTACGAGCAGTACTTC	CASLESIWPYEQYF
TRBV28	TRBD1	TRBJ2-2	.	TGTGCCAGCCAGGGGGCGTTCCCCGGGGAGCTGTTTTTT	CASQGAFPGELFF
TRBV6-1	TRBD2	TRBJ2-7	once	TGTGCCAGCAGTGCGTGGACTAGCGGGAGTATCGCCTACGAGCAGTACTTC	CASSAWTSGSIAYEQYF
TRBV28	.	TRBJ1-1	.	TGTGCCAGCAGTTTTACAGGGAACACTGAAGCTTTCTTT	CASSFTGNTEAFF
TRBV19	.	TRBJ1-5	.	TGTGCCAGTAGTATAGCGGGGGAATCAGGCCAGCCCCAGCATTTT	CASSIAGESGQPQHF
TRBV27	TRBD1	TRBJ1-2	.	TGTGCCAGCCGACGGGAGGGGGCAACGGAAGGCTACACCTTC	CASRREGATEGYTF
TRBV27	.	TRBJ1-2	few	TGTGCCAGCAGTTCCCTGGCAGGGTATGGCTACACCTTC	CASSSLAGYGYTF
TRBV27	.	TRBJ1-2	.	TGTGCCAGCAGCCCCCGTTCACCCGTCACACAGATCTTTTATGGCTACACCTTC	CASSPRSPVTQIFYGYTF
TRBV4-2	TRBD2	TRBJ2-1	.	TGTGCCAGCAGCCAAGGGAGCGGGAGGGCCGTTAACAATGAGCAGTTCTTC	CASSQGSGRAVNNEQFF
TRBV29-1	.	TRBJ2-3	.	TGCAGCGTTGTTGAGGGAATCTGGTATTTT	CSVVEGIWYF
TRBV7-9	.	TRBJ1-4	.	TGTGCCAGCAGTCCAGGCGGGGGATCGGGGAAACTGTTTTTT	CASSPGGGSGKLFF